This TCR beta chain stems from a study of blood T cell repertoires in COVID-19. Background on the study: Samples came from the United States, Italy and Spain, spanning acute and convalescent COVID-19.

Using immunoSEQ multiplex PCR, the repertoire was profiled, and TCRdb retains in-frame clones only, with some absent. The sample comprises approximately 16,000 clones, around 90% of which are singletons, and approximately 14% rests with the top ten. V was pared by 7 bases and J by 0 bases, with 3 bases of the junction left unmatched. The V gene's germline CDR1 is LGHNA and CDR2 YNFKEQ. This CDR3 has 15 amino acids. This clone has only one observation. Source material: peripheral blood. The rearrangement uses TRBV4-2 and TRBJ2-2; the match to TRBD2 covers 9 bases. This TCR derives from a human donor in a cohort sampled during active COVID-19. The CDR3 reads CASKIAGANTGELFF. The CDR3, as DNA: TGTGCCAGCAAAATAGCGGGGGCGAACACCGGGGAGCTGTTTTTT.